A single count supports the clone carrying this TCR beta chain. The antigen is undetermined. The sample originates from a study of T cell responses to AZD1222 COVID-19 vaccine. Study results and limitations: All repertoire sampling was performed exclusively after the peak T cell response.

Trimming shortened V by 4 bases and J by 2 bases, and 15 bases separated the two germline ends. Per germline, CDR1 SNHLY and CDR2 FYNNEI. The CDR3 is made up of 15 amino acids. Only in-frame clones appear in the TCRdb table, and some are missing; sequencing was by immunoSEQ multiplex PCR. The data hold approximately 120,000 clones, with about 90% observed a single time. This rearrangement joins TRBV2 to TRBJ2-7; D ambiguous. The receptor was derived from an adult in good health. The sample was peripheral blood, taken on day 0 of AZD1222 vaccination. The CDR3 reads CASSGRLNLTYEQYF. The CDR3 coding sequence is TGTGCCAGCAGTGGGCGGCTTAATTTAACCTACGAGCAGTACTTC.